This record looks at one T cell receptor beta chain sequence and its context. The data were taken from a study of blood T cell repertoires in COVID-19. In the study overall: From the United States, Italy and Spain came samples of acute and convalescent COVID-19. PBMCs, B-cell-depleted T cells, or T cells were the source of the cDNA or gDNA that made up the material.

CDR3 length equals 20 residues. Germline values: CDR1 MDHEN, CDR2 SYDVKM. J gave up 0 bases and V 5 bases, and 13 bases lay outside the gene matches. In the authors' workflow: The authors estimated nucleated cell counts from reference gene primer amplification. The table came from immunoSEQ multiplex PCR; TCRdb's copy has only in-frame clones and leaves some out. From that table come the V and J calls and clone size; the DNA was used to work out D and trimming. This sample has under 150,000 clones, with around 80% found just once. This sequence was found in a man aged 55-75 years with acute or convalescent COVID-19. Source material: peripheral blood. The chain uses TRBV28 and TRBJ1-6; 10 nucleotides line up with TRBD1. In DNA form, the CDR3 reads TGTGCCAGCAGTGCGCCGGGACAGGGGACTCAAAGCTCCTATAATTCACCCCTCCACTTT. Amino acids: CASSAPGQGTQSSYNSPLHF. The full variable domain, in which reference TRBV28 and TRBJ1-6 provide the parts outside the CDR3, is DVKVTQSSRYLVKRTGEKVFLECVQDMDHENMFWYRQDPGLGLRLIYFSYDVKMKEKGDIPEGYSVSREKKERFSLILESASTNQTSMYLCASSAPGQGTQSSYNSPLHFGNGTRLTVT.